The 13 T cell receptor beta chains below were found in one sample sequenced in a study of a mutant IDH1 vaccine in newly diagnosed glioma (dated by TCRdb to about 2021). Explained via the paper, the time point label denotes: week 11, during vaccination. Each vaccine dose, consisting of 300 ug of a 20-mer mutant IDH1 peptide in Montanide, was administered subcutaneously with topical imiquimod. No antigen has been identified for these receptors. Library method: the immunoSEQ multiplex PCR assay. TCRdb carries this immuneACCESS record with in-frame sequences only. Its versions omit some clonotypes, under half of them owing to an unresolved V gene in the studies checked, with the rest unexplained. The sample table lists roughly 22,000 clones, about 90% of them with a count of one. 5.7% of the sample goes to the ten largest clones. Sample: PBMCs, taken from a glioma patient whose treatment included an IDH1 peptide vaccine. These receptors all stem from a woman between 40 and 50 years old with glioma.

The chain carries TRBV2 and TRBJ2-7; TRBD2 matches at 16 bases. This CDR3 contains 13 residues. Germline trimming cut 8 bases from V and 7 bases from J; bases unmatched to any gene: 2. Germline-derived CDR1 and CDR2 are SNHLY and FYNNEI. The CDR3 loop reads CASGGLAGGEQYF. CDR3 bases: TGTGCCAGCGGGGGACTAGCGGGAGGGGAGCAGTACTTC.

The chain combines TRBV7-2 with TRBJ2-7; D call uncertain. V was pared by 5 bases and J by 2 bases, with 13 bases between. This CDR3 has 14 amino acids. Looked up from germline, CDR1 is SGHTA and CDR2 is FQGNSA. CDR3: CASSPKTAPYEQYF. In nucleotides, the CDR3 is TGTGCCAGCAGCCCGAAAACAGCGCCCTACGAGCAGTACTTC.

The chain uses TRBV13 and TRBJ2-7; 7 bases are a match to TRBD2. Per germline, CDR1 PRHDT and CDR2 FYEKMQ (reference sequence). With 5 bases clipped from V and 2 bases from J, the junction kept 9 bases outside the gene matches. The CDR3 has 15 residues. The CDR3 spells CASSPAGSGAYEQYF. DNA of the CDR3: TGTGCCAGCAGCCCCGCGGGGAGCGGGGCCTACGAGCAGTACTTC.

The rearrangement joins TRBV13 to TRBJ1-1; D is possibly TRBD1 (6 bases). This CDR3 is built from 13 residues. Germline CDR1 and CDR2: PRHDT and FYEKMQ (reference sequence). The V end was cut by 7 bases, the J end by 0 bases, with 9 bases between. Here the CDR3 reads CASTDSLNTEAFF. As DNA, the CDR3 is TGTGCCAGCACGGACAGTTTGAACACTGAAGCTTTCTTT.

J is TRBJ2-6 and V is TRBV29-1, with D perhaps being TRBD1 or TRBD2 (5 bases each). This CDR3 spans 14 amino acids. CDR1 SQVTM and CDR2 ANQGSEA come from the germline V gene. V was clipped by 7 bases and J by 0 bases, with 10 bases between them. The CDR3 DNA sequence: TGCAGCGCCCATGGGGGCTCTGGGGCCAACGTCCTGACTTTC. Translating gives CSAHGGSGANVLTF. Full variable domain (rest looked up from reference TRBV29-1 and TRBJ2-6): SAVISQKPSRDICQRGTSLTIQCQVDSQVTMMFWYRQQPGQSLTLIATANQGSEATYESGFVIDKFPISRPNLTFSTLTVSNMSPEDSSIYLCSAHGGSGANVLTFGAGSRLTVL.

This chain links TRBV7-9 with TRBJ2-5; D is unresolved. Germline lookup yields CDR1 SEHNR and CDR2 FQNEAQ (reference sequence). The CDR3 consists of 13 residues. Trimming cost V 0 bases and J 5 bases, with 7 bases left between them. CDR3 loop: CASSLAGWETQYF. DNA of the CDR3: TGTGCCAGCAGCTTAGCGGGTTGGGAGACCCAGTACTTC.

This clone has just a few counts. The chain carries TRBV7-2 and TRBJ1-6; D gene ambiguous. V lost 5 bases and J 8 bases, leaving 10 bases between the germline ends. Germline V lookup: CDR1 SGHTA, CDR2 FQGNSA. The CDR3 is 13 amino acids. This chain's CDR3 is CASSLTQDSPLHF. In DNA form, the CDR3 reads TGTGCCAGCAGCCTAACCCAAGATTCACCCCTCCACTTT.

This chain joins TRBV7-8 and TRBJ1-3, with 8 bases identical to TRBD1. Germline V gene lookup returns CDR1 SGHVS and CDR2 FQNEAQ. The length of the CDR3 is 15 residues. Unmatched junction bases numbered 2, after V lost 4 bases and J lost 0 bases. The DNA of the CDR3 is TGTGCCAGCAGCTATCAGGGGGCCTCTGGAAACACCATATATTTT. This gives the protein CASSYQGASGNTIYF.

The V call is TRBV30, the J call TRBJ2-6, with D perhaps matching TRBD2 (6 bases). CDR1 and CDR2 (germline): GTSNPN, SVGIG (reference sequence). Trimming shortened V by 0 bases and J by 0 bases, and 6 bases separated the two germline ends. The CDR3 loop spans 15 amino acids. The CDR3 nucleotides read TGTGCCTGGAGTGTCGGGAGCTCTGGGGCCAACGTCCTGACTTTC. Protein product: CAWSVGSSGANVLTF.

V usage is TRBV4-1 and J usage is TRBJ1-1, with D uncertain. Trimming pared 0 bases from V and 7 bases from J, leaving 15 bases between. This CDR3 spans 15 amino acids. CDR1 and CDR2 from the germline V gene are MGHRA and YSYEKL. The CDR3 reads CASSQEGTTANEAFF. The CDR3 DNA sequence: TGCGCCAGCAGCCAAGAAGGTACGACGGCTAATGAAGCTTTCTTT.

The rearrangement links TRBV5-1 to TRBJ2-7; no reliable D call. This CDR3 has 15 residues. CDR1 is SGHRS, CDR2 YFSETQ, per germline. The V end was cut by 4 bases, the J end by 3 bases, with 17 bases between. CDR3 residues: CASSETMGGYYEQYF. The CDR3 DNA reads TGCGCCAGCAGCGAAACAATGGGCGGTTACTACGAGCAGTACTTC.

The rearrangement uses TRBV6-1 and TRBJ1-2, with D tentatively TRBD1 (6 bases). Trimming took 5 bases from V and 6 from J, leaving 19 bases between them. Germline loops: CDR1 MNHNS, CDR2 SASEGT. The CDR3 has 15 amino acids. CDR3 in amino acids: CASSLGTFLGHGYTF. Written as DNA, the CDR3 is TGTGCCAGCAGTTTGGGGACATTCCTTGGGCATGGCTACACCTTC.

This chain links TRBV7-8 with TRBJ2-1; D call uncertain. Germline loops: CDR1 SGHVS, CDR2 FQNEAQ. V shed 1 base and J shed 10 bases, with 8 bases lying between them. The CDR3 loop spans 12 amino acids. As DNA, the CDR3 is TGTGCCAGCAGCTTAGAGGTTGAAGAGCAGTTCTTC. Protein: CASSLEVEEQFF.